This TCR beta chain was sequenced in a study of naive and memory T cell subsets. Study outcomes and limitations: Over 95% of naive TCR sequences appeared only once, unlike memory subsets. A few larger clonotypes appeared in naive repertoires, especially CD8, possibly memory cells re-expressing CD45RA. Between naive and memory subsets, TCR abundance power law exponents differed. From naive to CM, EM and EMRA, diversity decreased and Gini increased.

The beta constant-region primer was an equimolar mix of two oligonucleotides covering TRBC1 and TRBC2. Nested alpha and beta constant-region primers with the SP2 primer drove four PCR rounds on ligated cDNA. MiXCR was run by TCRdb on the UMI-ligation and nested PCR reads, yielding one entry per CDR3 protein. This table holds 150,000 or so distinct CDR3 sequences, under 25% found once. Alpha and beta libraries were amplified separately from the second PCR onward. V gave up 5 bases and J gave up 6 bases; unmatched junction bases: 8. Germline loops: CDR1 SNHLY, CDR2 FYNNEI. The CDR3 has 14 amino acids. A word on this clonotype: Its antigen is not identified.

The gene calls are TRBV2 and TRBJ2-7; TRBD1 aligns across 9 bases. This sequence was found in a human donor in good health. The specimen sequenced was naive CD4+ T cells from blood. This CDR3 is CASSKGQGLREQYF. In DNA form, the CDR3 reads TGTGCCAGCAGTAAGGGACAGGGTCTCCGCGAGCAGTACTTC.